A selection of T cell receptor beta chains follows, all from one sample in a study of blood T cell repertoires in COVID-19. Clones were read by immunoSEQ multiplex PCR, and TCRdb kept only the in-frame ones, dropping some. The sample holds roughly 380,000 clones; about 91% are singletons and the top ten take approximately 1.5%. Sequenced input: peripheral blood. Source of these receptors: a woman aged 40 to 55 with COVID-19, enrolled during active disease. CDR3s include the opening cysteine and the closing phenylalanine or tryptophan. The D gene is left open where the match is weak. Size is omitted from some rows. Given values are once, few, many or a class for expanded clones.

CDR3aa | CDR3nt | j_gene | v_gene | abundance | d_gene
CASSFRTARNEQFF | TGTGCCAGCAGCTTTAGGACAGCTAGGAATGAGCAGTTCTTC | TRBJ2-1 | TRBV7-9 | NA | NA
CASSAILSGVGRWTQYF | TGTGCCAGCAGTGCTATCCTTTCAGGGGTAGGAAGATGGACCCAGTACTTC | TRBJ2-5 | TRBV6-1 | NA | NA
CASSPRQGNTEAFF | TGTGCCAGCAGCCCAAGACAGGGGAACACTGAAGCTTTCTTT | TRBJ1-1 | TRBV7-9 | NA | TRBD1
CASSYQHKSDTQYF | TGTGCCAGCAGTTACCAACACAAATCAGATACGCAGTATTTT | TRBJ2-3 | TRBV6-5 | NA | NA
CASSLWAGQGPYNEQFF | TGTGCCAGCAGTTTATGGGCCGGACAGGGGCCGTACAATGAGCAGTTCTTC | TRBJ2-1 | TRBV28 | NA | TRBD1
CASSFYLSGTGNTEAFF | TGTGCCAGCAGTTTTTATCTTTCCGGGACAGGGAACACTGAAGCTTTCTTT | TRBJ1-1 | TRBV28 | NA | TRBD1
CASSPLLRGKQYF | TGTGCCAGCAGTCCCCTCCTGCGGGGAAAGCAGTACTTC | TRBJ2-7 | TRBV27 | NA | NA
CASSDKIYGYTF | TGTGCCAGCAGTGACAAGATCTATGGCTACACCTTC | TRBJ1-2 | TRBV12-3/TRBV12-4 | NA | NA
CASSLRSGPQHF | TGTGCCAGCAGTTTAAGGAGTGGGCCCCAGCATTTT | TRBJ1-5 | TRBV28 | NA | NA
CASSERQGADGYTF | TGTGCCAGCAGTGAGAGGCAGGGGGCAGATGGCTACACCTTC | TRBJ1-2 | TRBV6-1 | NA | TRBD1
CASSLQGSAGELFF | TGTGCCAGTTCCCTACAGGGTTCTGCCGGGGAGCTGTTTTTT | TRBJ2-2 | TRBV7-3 | NA | NA
CASSYGRVGEKLFF | TGTGCCAGCAGTTACGGCAGGGTGGGTGAAAAACTGTTTTTT | TRBJ1-4 | TRBV6-5 | NA | NA
CASTFTDRQETQYF | TGCGCCAGCACATTTACCGACAGGCAAGAGACCCAGTACTTC | TRBJ2-5 | TRBV5-1 | NA | NA
CASSYSIERGEEQPQHF | TGTGCCAGCAGTTACTCGATAGAGCGGGGAGAAGAACAGCCCCAGCATTTT | TRBJ1-5 | TRBV6-2/TRBV6-3 | NA | NA
CAWRTGGSYNSPLHF | TGTGCCTGGCGGACAGGGGGATCCTATAATTCACCCCTCCACTTT | TRBJ1-6 | TRBV30 | NA | TRBD1
CASSQDHGGLNTGELFF | TGTGCCAGCAGCCAAGATCACGGGGGGCTTAACACCGGGGAGCTGTTTTTT | TRBJ2-2 | TRBV3-1/TRBV3-2 | NA | NA
CASSFLSSGSLVTDTQYF | TGTGCCAGCAGTTTCCTCTCTAGCGGGAGTCTAGTAACAGATACGCAGTATTTT | TRBJ2-3 | TRBV27 | NA | TRBD2
CASSPGGTESNYGYTF | TGCGCCAGCAGCCCGGGAGGGACGGAATCTAACTATGGCTACACCTTC | TRBJ1-2 | TRBV5-1 | NA | NA
CASSSAATPGETQYF | TGTGCCAGCAGCTCCGCGGCCACCCCGGGGGAGACCCAGTACTTC | TRBJ2-5 | TRBV7-3 | once | NA
CASKWAGGTTDTQYF | TGTGCCAGCAAATGGGCGGGAGGCACAACAGATACGCAGTATTTT | TRBJ2-3 | TRBV28 | NA | TRBD2
CASSVKVETEAFF | TGTGCCAGCAGTGTGAAGGTGGAGACTGAAGCTTTCTTT | TRBJ1-1 | TRBV25-1 | NA | NA
CASSLWAASGGGDIQYF | TGCGCCAGCAGCTTGTGGGCGGCTAGCGGGGGTGGAGACATTCAGTACTTC | TRBJ2-4 | TRBV5-1 | NA | TRBD2
CASSLLARGAYEQYF | TGTGCCAGCAGCTTATTGGCCAGGGGGGCCTACGAGCAGTACTTC | TRBJ2-7 | TRBV11-2 | NA | NA
CASSACRYF | TGTGCCAGCAGCGCCTGCAGGTACTTC | TRBJ2-7 | TRBV7-9 | NA | NA
CASSIDRKETQYF | TGTGCCAGCAGCATTGACAGGAAAGAGACCCAGTACTTC | TRBJ2-5 | TRBV7-9 | NA | NA
CASSSRTGDFGSQPQHF | TGTGCCAGCAGTTCCCGGACAGGGGATTTCGGGAGTCAGCCCCAGCATTTT | TRBJ1-5 | TRBV28 | NA | TRBD1
CASSPAIGPAWEDSNQPQHF | TGTGCCAGCAGTCCAGCAATTGGGCCCGCCTGGGAGGATAGCAATCAGCCCCAGCATTTT | TRBJ1-5 | TRBV27 | NA | NA
CASSVGTALLLPGGYTF | TGTGCCAGCAGCGTAGGGACAGCCCTGCTCCTTCCGGGGGGCTACACCTTC | TRBJ1-2 | TRBV9 | NA | NA
CASSFPGPQGDTEAFF | TGCGCCAGCAGCTTCCCGGGTCCTCAGGGGGACACTGAAGCTTTCTTT | TRBJ1-1 | TRBV5-1 | NA | TRBD1